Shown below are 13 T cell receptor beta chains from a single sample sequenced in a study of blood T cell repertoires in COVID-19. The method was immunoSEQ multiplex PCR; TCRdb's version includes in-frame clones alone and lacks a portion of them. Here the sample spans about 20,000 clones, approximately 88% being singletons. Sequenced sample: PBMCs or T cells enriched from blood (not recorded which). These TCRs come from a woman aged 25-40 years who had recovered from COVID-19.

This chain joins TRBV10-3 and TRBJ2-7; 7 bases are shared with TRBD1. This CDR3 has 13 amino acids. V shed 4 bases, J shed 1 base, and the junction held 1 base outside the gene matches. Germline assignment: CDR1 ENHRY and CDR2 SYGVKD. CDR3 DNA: TGTGCCATCAGTGGACAGGGTTCCTACGAGCAGTACTTC. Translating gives CAISGQGSYEQYF.

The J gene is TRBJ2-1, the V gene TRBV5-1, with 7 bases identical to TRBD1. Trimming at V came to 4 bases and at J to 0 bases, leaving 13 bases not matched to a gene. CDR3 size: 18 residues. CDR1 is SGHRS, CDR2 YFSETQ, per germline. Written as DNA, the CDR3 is TGCGCCAGCAGCCCGGGGTTAGGGGGCCCAAGCTCCTACAATGAGCAGTTCTTC. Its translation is CASSPGLGGPSSYNEQFF.

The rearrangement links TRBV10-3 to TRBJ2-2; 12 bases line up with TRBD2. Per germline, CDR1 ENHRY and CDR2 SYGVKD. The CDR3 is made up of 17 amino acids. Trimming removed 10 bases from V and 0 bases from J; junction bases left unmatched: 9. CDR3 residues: CATFGASGGANTGELFF. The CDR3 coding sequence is TGTGCCACCTTTGGGGCTAGCGGGGGGGCGAACACCGGGGAGCTGTTTTTT.

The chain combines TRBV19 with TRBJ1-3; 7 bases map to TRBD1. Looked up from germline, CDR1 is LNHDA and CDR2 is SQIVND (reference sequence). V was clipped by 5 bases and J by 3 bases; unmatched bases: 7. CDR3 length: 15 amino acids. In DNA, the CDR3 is TGTGCCAGTAGTTCAAAGGGGGCGAGTGGAAACACCATATATTTT. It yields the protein CASSSKGASGNTIYF.

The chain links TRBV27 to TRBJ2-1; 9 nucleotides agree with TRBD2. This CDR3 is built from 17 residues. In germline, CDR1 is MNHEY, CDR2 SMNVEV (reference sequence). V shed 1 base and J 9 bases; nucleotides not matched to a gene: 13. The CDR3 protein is CASSLLGRGGIAAEQFF. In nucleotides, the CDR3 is TGTGCCAGCAGTTTATTAGGGCGGGGGGGCATCGCGGCTGAGCAGTTCTTC.

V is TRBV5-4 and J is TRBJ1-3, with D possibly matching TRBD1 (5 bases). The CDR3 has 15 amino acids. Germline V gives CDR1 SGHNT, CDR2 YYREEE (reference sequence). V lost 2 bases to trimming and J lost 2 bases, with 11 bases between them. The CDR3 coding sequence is TGTGCCAGCAGCTTCGTGGGGGGACCTGGAAACACCATATATTTT. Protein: CASSFVGGPGNTIYF. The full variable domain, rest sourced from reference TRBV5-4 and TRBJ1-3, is ETGVTQSPTHLIKTRGQQVTLRCSSQSGHNTVSWYQQALGQGPQFIFQYYREEENGRGNFPPRFSGLQFPNYSSELNVNALELDDSALYLCASSFVGGPGNTIYFGEGSWLTVV.

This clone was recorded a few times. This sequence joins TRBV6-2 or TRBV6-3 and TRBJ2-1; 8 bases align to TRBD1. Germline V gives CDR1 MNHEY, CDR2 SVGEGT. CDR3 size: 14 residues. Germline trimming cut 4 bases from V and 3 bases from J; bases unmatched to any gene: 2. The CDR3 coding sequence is TGTGCCAGCAGTTCAGGGGGCCGCTACAATGAGCAGTTCTTC. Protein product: CASSSGGRYNEQFF.

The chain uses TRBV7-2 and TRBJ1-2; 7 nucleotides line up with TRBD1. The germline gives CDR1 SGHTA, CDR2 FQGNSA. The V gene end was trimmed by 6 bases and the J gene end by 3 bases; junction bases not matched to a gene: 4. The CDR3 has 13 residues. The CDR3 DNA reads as TGTGCCAGCAGTAGGGACAGTGACTATGGCTACACCTTC. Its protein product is CASSRDSDYGYTF.

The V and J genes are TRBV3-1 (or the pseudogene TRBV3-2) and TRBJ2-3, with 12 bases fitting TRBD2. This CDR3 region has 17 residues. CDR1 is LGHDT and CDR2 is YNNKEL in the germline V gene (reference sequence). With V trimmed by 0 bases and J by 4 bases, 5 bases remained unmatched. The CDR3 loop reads CASSQDGASGGADTQYF. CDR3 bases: TGTGCCAGCAGCCAAGATGGAGCTAGCGGGGGGGCAGATACGCAGTATTTT.

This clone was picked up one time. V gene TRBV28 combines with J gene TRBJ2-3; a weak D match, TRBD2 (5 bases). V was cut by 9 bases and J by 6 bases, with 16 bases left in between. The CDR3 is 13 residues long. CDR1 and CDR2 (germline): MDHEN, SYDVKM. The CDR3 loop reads CASERPTRDTQYF. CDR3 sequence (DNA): TGTGCCAGTGAGCGGCCCACACGGGATACGCAGTATTTT.

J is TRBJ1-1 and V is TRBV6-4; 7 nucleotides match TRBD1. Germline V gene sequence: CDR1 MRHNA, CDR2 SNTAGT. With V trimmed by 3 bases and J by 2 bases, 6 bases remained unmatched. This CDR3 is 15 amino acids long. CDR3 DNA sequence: TGTGCCAGCAGTGATACAGGGGTAGGAAACACTGAAGCTTTCTTT. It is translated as CASSDTGVGNTEAFF.

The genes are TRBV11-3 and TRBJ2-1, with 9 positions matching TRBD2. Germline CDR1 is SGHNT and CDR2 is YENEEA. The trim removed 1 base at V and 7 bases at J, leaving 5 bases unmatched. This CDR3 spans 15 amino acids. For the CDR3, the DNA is TGTGCCAGCAGCTTAGTGGCTAGCGGGGAAAATGAGCAGTTCTTC. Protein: CASSLVASGENEQFF.

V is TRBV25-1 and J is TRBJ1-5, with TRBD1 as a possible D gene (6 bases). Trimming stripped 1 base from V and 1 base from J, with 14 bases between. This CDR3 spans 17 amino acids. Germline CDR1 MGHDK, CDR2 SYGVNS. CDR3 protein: CASSESGQPSSNQPQHF. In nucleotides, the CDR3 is TGTGCCAGCAGTGAATCGGGACAACCTTCAAGCAATCAGCCCCAGCATTTT.